This T cell receptor (beta chain) was profiled in a study of blood T cells in healthy people across ages. Study observations and caveats: Significant beta diversity loss was already apparent by age around 36, declining roughly linearly.

Using a J-beta primer mix together with a sample-barcoded 5' primer, a second PCR was run for roughly 6 to 12 cycles. A single record per CDR3 protein comes from TCRdb applying MiXCR to the 5' RACE reads. The table lists about 780,000 distinct CDR3 sequences, about 26% of them singletons. Turning to this clonotype: As yet, its antigen is unknown.

The V segment lost 7 bases and the J segment 5 bases; nucleotides outside the gene matches: 3. CDR1 is SQVTM, CDR2 ANQGSEA, per germline. This CDR3 is built from 12 residues. The data also belong to a second study, concerning T cells of mothers and their children.

This chain uses TRBV29-1 with TRBJ1-1, with 11 bases identical to TRBD1. This TCR was recovered from a boy aged 5 to 17 in good health. The sample consisted of blood. CDR3 region: CSAGTGGTEAFF. The DNA for the CDR3 is TGCAGCGCCGGGACAGGGGGGACTGAAGCTTTCTTT.